These 18 T cell receptor beta chains were all obtained from the same sample, sequenced in a study of blood T cells in healthy people across ages. Sample-barcoded 5' priming and a J-beta primer mix drove a second PCR of roughly 6 to 12 cycles. TCRdb processed the 5' RACE reads anew with MiXCR; each CDR3 protein has one entry. Of over 1,500,000 distinct CDR3 sequences in the sample, 40% to 55% were seen once. The sample comprised blood. The receptor source for this set is a woman aged 40 to 50 in good health.

This clonotype was seen once. The chain is built from TRBV20-1 and TRBJ2-3; 12 bases agree with TRBD2. This CDR3 has 17 residues. V gave up 1 base and J gave up 5 bases; unmatched junction bases: 10. Germline CDR1 and CDR2: DFQATT and SNEGSKA (reference sequence). CDR3 sequence: CSARGLAGGPYIDTQYF. The DNA for the CDR3 is TGCAGTGCTAGAGGGCTAGCGGGGGGGCCATATATAGATACGCAGTATTTT.

In its sample, this clonotype was seen once. The chain combines TRBV18 with TRBJ1-5; possible D gene TRBD1, 6 bases. The CDR3 is made up of 16 amino acids. From germline, CDR1 is KGHSH and CDR2 LQKENI. Between the trimmed V and J ends, which lost 2 bases and 7 bases, there was a span of 18 bases. CDR3 sequence reads: CASSPFFGAGDQPQHF. The CDR3 DNA follows: TGTGCCAGCTCACCATTTTTCGGGGCAGGGGACCAGCCCCAGCATTTT.

V gene TRBV27 combines with J gene TRBJ2-5; D possibly uses TRBD1 or TRBD2 (5 bases each). V was cut by 8 bases and J by 11 bases, with 18 bases left in between. Germline lookup yields CDR1 MNHEY and CDR2 SMNVEV (reference sequence). The CDR3 consists of 12 residues. The CDR3 DNA follows: TGTGCCAGCGCCTATTGGGGGAATGAGCAGTACTTC. Protein sequence: CASAYWGNEQYF.

This chain joins TRBV19 and TRBJ2-7; TRBD1 might be the D (5 bases). V was trimmed by 8 bases and J by 6 bases, leaving 17 bases between them. Per the germline V gene, CDR1 is LNHDA and CDR2 is SQIVND (reference sequence). The CDR3 length is 13 residues. The DNA for the CDR3 is TGTGCCAGTCGCCAAACAGGATCTTCCGAGCAGTACTTC. This translates into CASRQTGSSEQYF.

The rearrangement joins TRBV4-1 to TRBJ2-1; no reliable D call. Trimming shortened V by 0 bases and J by 6 bases, and 9 bases separated the two germline ends. Germline V gene sequence: CDR1 MGHRA, CDR2 YSYEKL. This CDR3 contains 14 residues. The CDR3 spells CASSQDTLGNEQFF. Written as DNA, the CDR3 is TGCGCCAGCAGCCAAGATACCCTCGGCAATGAGCAGTTCTTC.

The rearrangement links TRBV4-2 to TRBJ1-2; 9 bases align to TRBD1. V lost 6 bases to trimming and J lost 3 bases; unmatched junction nucleotides: 5. This CDR3 is 14 amino acids long. Per the germline V gene, CDR1 is LGHNA and CDR2 is YNFKEQ. This CDR3 is CASRLRQGDYGYTF. The CDR3 region has the DNA TGTGCCAGCAGACTCAGACAGGGGGACTATGGCTACACCTTC.

The chain has TRBV7-2 and TRBJ2-7; possible D gene TRBD2, 6 bases. Germline V gives CDR1 SGHTA, CDR2 FQGNSA. The CDR3 extends over 16 amino acids. V gave up 5 bases and J gave up 7 bases, with 24 bases separating them. CDR3 region: CASSKTVRGSYNEQYF. As DNA, the CDR3 is TGTGCCAGCAGCAAGACAGTCCGGGGGTCCTACAATGAGCAGTACTTC.

This clonotype was counted between two and nine times. The chain recombines TRBV18 with TRBJ2-7; D is unresolved. Germline CDR1 and CDR2: KGHSH and LQKENI. Trimming shortened V by 3 bases and J by 6 bases, and 9 bases separated the two germline ends. The CDR3 consists of 12 residues. CDR3 in amino acids: CASSPRSSEQYF. In DNA form, the CDR3 reads TGTGCCAGCTCACCTAGATCGAGCGAGCAGTACTTC.

This clonotype was observed a single time. This rearrangement joins TRBV18 to TRBJ1-4; 7 bases agree with TRBD1. V gave up 2 bases and J gave up 8 bases; unmatched junction bases: 8. Looked up from germline, CDR1 is KGHSH and CDR2 is LQKENI. CDR3 length: 15 amino acids. The CDR3, as DNA: TGTGCCAGCTCACCAGAGGGGGCTCGTTGGGAAAAACTGTTTTTT. Its protein product is CASSPEGARWEKLFF.

The chain links TRBV5-6 to TRBJ2-3, with D unresolved. V dropped 1 base and J dropped 5 bases, with 11 bases sitting between them. CDR1 and CDR2 (germline): SGHDT, YYEEEE. The CDR3 is 14 residues long. Here the CDR3 reads CASSLPLEQDTQYF. CDR3 coding DNA: TGTGCCAGCAGCTTGCCGCTGGAGCAAGATACGCAGTATTTT.

In this sample, this clonotype turned up a few times. The chain links TRBV29-1 to TRBJ1-2; 10 nucleotides match TRBD1. The CDR3 loop spans 13 amino acids. Per the germline V gene, CDR1 is SQVTM and CDR2 is ANQGSEA. Trimming removed 3 bases from V and 8 bases from J; junction bases left unmatched: 6. The CDR3 DNA sequence: TGCAGCGTTGAGGTGGGACAGGGGAAAGGCTACACCTTC. Amino acids: CSVEVGQGKGYTF.

Comments on this clonotype: The junction departs from the called germline gene at one end, perhaps through a read error. The V gene is TRBV10-3, the J gene TRBJ2-7, with 7 nucleotides matching TRBD1. The germline V gene has CDR1 ENHRY and CDR2 SYGVKD. This CDR3 spans 14 amino acids. CDR3 region: CATSTGTATYEQYF. CDR3 DNA sequence: TGTGCCACCAGTACCGGGACAGCGACCTACGAGCAGTACTTC.

This clonotype occurred once. J is TRBJ2-3 and V is TRBV5-5, with TRBD1 matching 12 bases. Germline loops: CDR1 SGHKS, CDR2 YYEKEE (reference sequence). CDR3 size: 15 residues. J gave up 8 bases and V 7 bases, and 11 bases lay outside the gene matches. CDR3 in amino acids: CASGGRGQGAGTQYF. For the CDR3, the DNA is TGTGCCAGCGGCGGGCGGGGACAGGGGGCCGGTACGCAGTATTTT.

The chain links TRBV2 to TRBJ1-2, with D uncertain. V dropped 1 base and J dropped 4 bases, with 13 bases sitting between them. CDR1 and CDR2 (germline): SNHLY, FYNNEI. The CDR3 runs 15 residues. CDR3 DNA sequence: TGTGCCAGCAGTGAAGAGGTCTACAGCGGCTATGGCTACACCTTC. Translating it yields CASSEEVYSGYGYTF.

This chain links TRBV29-1 with TRBJ1-2; tentative D call: TRBD1 (5 bases). The germline V gene encodes CDR1 SQVTM and CDR2 ANQGSEA. This CDR3 spans 17 amino acids. V gave up 1 base and J gave up 3 bases, with 21 bases separating them. As DNA, the CDR3 is TGCAGCGTTGAAGCCGGCCCTGGGGACCGTGCACACTATGGCTACACCTTC. Protein sequence: CSVEAGPGDRAHYGYTF.

The J gene is TRBJ2-6, the V gene TRBV5-1; D gene ambiguous. Trimming shortened V by 4 bases and J by 2 bases, and 7 bases separated the two germline ends. The germline gives CDR1 SGHRS, CDR2 YFSETQ. The CDR3 runs to 14 residues. This chain's CDR3 is CASSPITGANVLTF. For the CDR3, the DNA is TGCGCCAGCAGCCCGATTACTGGGGCCAACGTCCTGACTTTC.

This chain links TRBV6-6 with TRBJ2-3, with D tentatively TRBD1 or TRBD2 (5 bases each). The V gene's germline CDR1 is MNHNY and CDR2 SVGAGI (reference sequence). The CDR3 sequence is 12 residues long. V was trimmed by 4 bases and J by 10 bases, leaving 12 bases between them. The CDR3 protein is CASSSGAEAQYF. CDR3 DNA sequence: TGTGCCAGCAGTTCCGGGGCCGAGGCGCAGTATTTT.

This CDR3 reads CASSEPLGYEQYF. The CDR3 coding sequence is TGTGCCAGCAGTGAGCCTCTGGGCTACGAGCAGTACTTC. The chain recombines TRBV6-1 with TRBJ2-7; D gene ambiguous. V lost 3 bases and J lost 3, with 9 bases in between. The CDR3 loop spans 13 amino acids. CDR1 is MNHNS and CDR2 is SASEGT in the germline V gene.